The sequence of this TCR beta chain was determined in a study of Ad26.COV2.S vaccination and SARS-CoV-2 variants. Study-level background: Ad26.COV2.S shots went into the muscle once or twice, 56 days apart.

Treatment indicated: 15 to 20 received Ad26.COV2.S at low or high dose, single or two shots; several received placebo; per-sample allocation not given. Repertoires come from day 63 after the first vaccine or placebo injection. An adult donor aged 18-55 years was enrolled in Boston. Vaccination employed an Ad26 vector expressing the Wuhan-strain SARS-CoV-2 spike. V lost 2 bases, J lost 0 bases, and 2 bases lay in between. This CDR3 comprises 12 residues. Germline CDR1 reads MNHEY; CDR2 reads SMNVEV (reference sequence). Study findings and constraints: Substantial breadth was reportedly displayed by spike-specific CD8+ and CD4+ T cell responses after vaccination.

TCRdb's copy holds only in-frame clones and misses some; the assay was immunoSEQ multiplex PCR. The table has around 320,000 clones, roughly 91% seen once. This clone was seen only once. Its antigen is still unknown. Other nucleotide sequences in the sample specify the same CDR3. This clonotype originated in a person aged 18-60 years who received the Ad26.COV2.S COVID-19 vaccine or a placebo. The chain links TRBV27 to TRBJ2-7; no clear D gene. The sequencing used peripheral blood, collected in a trial of Ad26.COV2.S vaccine versus placebo. CDR3 in amino acids: CASSLPSYEQYF. The CDR3 region has the DNA TGTGCCAGCAGTTTACCCTCCTACGAGCAGTACTTC.